These T cell receptor beta chains were read from a single sample in a study of T cell repertoires in cytomegalovirus infection. For these receptors, no antigen is known. One entry per CDR3 protein results from TCRdb running MiXCR on the reads. The data contain around 770,000 distinct CDR3 sequences, almost 30% of them singletons. The sample consisted of cultured CD8+ T cells from PBMCs, taken from culture after CMV antigen stimulation. All receptors derive from a human donor in good health (CMV status not recorded). Some clones in this sample may be carry-over from other donors' samples. Each CDR3 is given with its conserved first and last residue. A D gene is named only where the DNA matches it firmly. Size tells how often a clone was seen (once, few, many) or the class of an expanded clone, and some rows leave it out.

>TRBV20-1|TRBD1|TRBJ1-1|.
TGCAGTGCTGGGACAGCCGGGGGAGCTTTCTTT
CSAGTAGGAFF
>TRBV12-3/TRBV12-4|TRBD2|TRBJ2-1|few
TGTGCCAGCAGTTTAAGGTCGAGCGGGGGGCATTACAATGAGCAGTTCTTC
CASSLRSSGGHYNEQFF
>TRBV19|.|TRBJ1-1|.
TGTGCCAGTAGTCCGACCGGACTAGCGGCTGAAGCTTTCTTT
CASSPTGLAAEAFF
>TRBV20-1|TRBD1|TRBJ2-7|.
TGCAGTGCTAGCACGGACAGGGACTCCTACGAGCAGTACTTC
CSASTDRDSYEQYF
>TRBV7-9|.|TRBJ1-5|.
TGTGCCAGCAGCCCCGACCCTACGCGGGGCAATCAGCCCCAGCATTTT
CASSPDPTRGNQPQHF
>TRBV7-9|.|TRBJ2-3|many
TGTGCCAGCAGCTTTTTGCGAGAGGCAGATACGCAGTATTTT
CASSFLREADTQYF
>TRBV4-1|TRBD1|TRBJ2-2|many
TGCGCCAGCAGCCCGGGACAGCTAAACACCGGGGAGCTGTTTTTT
CASSPGQLNTGELFF
>TRBV12-5|TRBD1|TRBJ1-1|.
TGTGCTAGTGGTTTGAACCAGGGGGCAGCTTTCTTT
CASGLNQGAAFF
>TRBV7-9|.|TRBJ1-6|few
TGTGCCAGCAGCACGGACAGTTCACCCCTCCACTTT
CASSTDSSPLHF
>TRBV7-7|TRBD2|TRBJ2-3|once
TGTGCTAGCGGGCGGGGGGGCCACGATACGCAGTATTTT
CASGRGGHDTQYF
>TRBV24-1|TRBD1|TRBJ2-6|few
TGTGCCACCAGTGATTTTCACGAGGACAGGCGGGGGGCCAACGTCCTGACTTTC
CATSDFHEDRRGANVLTF
>TRBV4-1|TRBD1|TRBJ1-5|.
TGCGCCAGCAGCCTACTCCCGGGACAGCTTAGCAATCAGCTCCAGCATTTT
CASSLLPGQLSNQLQHF
>TRBV28|.|TRBJ2-3|.
TGTGCCAGCAGTTCAGGGGGGGGGGCCCAAGATACGCAGTATTTT
CASSSGGGAQDTQYF
>TRBV7-8|.|TRBJ1-6|.
TGTGCCAGCAGCCCAGGAGATAGGCCGAGCTCCTATAATTCACCCCTCCACTTT
CASSPGDRPSSYNSPLHF
>TRBV6-2/TRBV6-3|.|TRBJ1-2|.
TGTGCCAGCAGTTACGCGACAGACTATGGCTACACCTTC
CASSYATDYGYTF
>TRBV4-2|.|TRBJ1-2|few
TGTGCCAGCAGCCCGACCGGGGAGAACTATGGCTACACCTTC
CASSPTGENYGYTF
>TRBV7-6|.|TRBJ2-5|many
TGTGCCAGCAGCTTAATCGCGCGGACCGAAGAGACCCAGTACTTC
CASSLIARTEETQYF
>TRBV23-1|.|TRBJ2-3|few
TGCGCCAGCAGTCAATCGATACTTGCCCGGTACACAGATACGCAGTATTTT
CASSQSILARYTDTQYF
>TRBV5-4|TRBD2|TRBJ2-1|few
TGTGCCAGCAGAATTAAGGCTAGCGGAAACAATGAGCAGTTCTTC
CASRIKASGNNEQFF
>TRBV27|TRBD2|TRBJ2-1|.
TGTGCCAGCATCCCCAGCGGGGGTTTTTACAATGAGCAGTTCTTC
CASIPSGGFYNEQFF
>TRBV6-2/TRBV6-3|.|TRBJ1-5|few
TGTGCCAGCAGTTACGAGGGAAGAAGCAATCAGCCCCAGCATTTT
CASSYEGRSNQPQHF
>TRBV28|TRBD1|TRBJ1-6|.
TGTGCCAGCAGCAGACAGGGACTAGACGGAAGCTCCTATAATTCACCCCTCCACTTT
CASSRQGLDGSSYNSPLHF
>TRBV14|TRBD1|TRBJ2-1|.
TGTGCCAGCAGCCCTTACAGGGGGCTATACAATGAGCAGTTCTTC
CASSPYRGLYNEQFF
>TRBV6-5|.|TRBJ1-2|.
TGTGCCAGCAGTTACCAAGGGCCTCCGTTCCCCCATAACCCCCTTAACTATGGCTACACCTTC
CASSYQGPPFPHNPLNYGYTF
>TRBV10-3|.|TRBJ2-7|.
TGTGCCATCAGTGAGTGGAGCACCTCCTACGAGCAGTACTTC
CAISEWSTSYEQYF
>TRBV7-9|TRBD2|TRBJ2-6|.
TGTGCCAGCAGCCACCCCGCAGCGGGGGGGTTCTCTGGGGCCAACGTCCTGACTTTC
CASSHPAAGGFSGANVLTF
>TRBV7-9|.|TRBJ1-1|many
TGTGCCAGCAGCTTGACGGGAAAGAACACTGAAGCTTTCTTT
CASSLTGKNTEAFF
>TRBV7-9|TRBD1|TRBJ1-6|.
TGTGCCAGCAGCGGCACAGGGGGGGAGGTTTCACCCCTCCACTTT
CASSGTGGEVSPLHF
>TRBV29-1|.|TRBJ1-2|.
TGCAGCGTTACGATAGGGGATGGTGGCTACACCTTC
CSVTIGDGGYTF
>TRBV6-1|TRBD2|TRBJ2-7|few
TGTGCCAGCAGTGATTTGACTAGCGGGGTCTACGAGCAGTACTTC
CASSDLTSGVYEQYF
>TRBV7-2|.|TRBJ2-2|few
TGTGCCAGCAGCTTATGGGTCAGTCCGGACGGGGAGCTGTTTTTT
CASSLWVSPDGELFF
>TRBV6-5|TRBD2|TRBJ2-1|.
TGTGCCAGCAGTTCCCTAGCGGGGTTATATGAGCAGTTCTTC
CASSSLAGLYEQFF
>TRBV6-1|.|TRBJ2-5|.
TGTGCCAGCACCACCATAGGGTGGCAGGGACAAGCGGAGACCCAGTACTTC
CASTTIGWQGQAETQYF
>TRBV11-3|.|TRBJ2-5|few
TGTGCCAGCAGCTTATCCGGGGAGTACGAAGAGACCCAGTACTTC
CASSLSGEYEETQYF
>TRBV27|.|TRBJ1-5|.
TGTGCCAGCAGTTGGGGGGTAGGAGATCAGCCCCAGCATTTT
CASSWGVGDQPQHF
>TRBV11-2|.|TRBJ1-2|few
TGTGCCAGCAGCCCCCGGCCAGGACTGATTATGCGTCGGACGTCGAATGGCTACACCTTC
CASSPRPGLIMRRTSNGYTF
>TRBV6-6|.|TRBJ2-4|.
TGTGCCAGCAGTTACACTACCTACCTTCTAGCCAAAAACATTCAGTACTTC
CASSYTTYLLAKNIQYF
>TRBV7-8|.|TRBJ1-5|many
TGTGCCAGCAGCTTAGTCAGAGATAGCAATCAGCCCCAGCATTTT
CASSLVRDSNQPQHF
>TRBV29-1|.|TRBJ2-3|.
TGCAGCGTTTTTACAGATACGCAGTATTTT
CSVFTDTQYF
>TRBV7-9|.|TRBJ1-2|few
TGTGCCAGCAGCTTAGTCTGGAGGGCGGACGGCCGGTCCTATGGCTACACCTTC
CASSLVWRADGRSYGYTF
>TRBV6-5|.|TRBJ1-3|.
TGTGCCAGCAGTTACCTCGATGGTGGAAACACCATATATTTT
CASSYLDGGNTIYF
>TRBV6-6|TRBD1|TRBJ1-1|.
TGTGCCAGCAGGACAGGGGGCGAAATCAACACTGAAGCTTTCTTT
CASRTGGEINTEAFF
>TRBV4-3|TRBD1|TRBJ2-2|few
TGCGCCAGCAGCCAGCTCGACAGGGGATTCAGCACCGGGGAGCTGTTTTTT
CASSQLDRGFSTGELFF
>TRBV19|.|TRBJ1-1|few
TGTGCCAGCCATACGTGGACTGAAGCTTTCTTT
CASHTWTEAFF
>TRBV5-1|.|TRBJ1-1|many
TGCGCCAGCAGCTTTGCCGACAGGACAAAGAACACTGAAGCTTTCTTT
CASSFADRTKNTEAFF
>TRBV29-1|.|TRBJ2-6|few
TGCAGCGTTCTGGACGGCACAGGGGCCAACGTCCTGACTTTC
CSVLDGTGANVLTF
>TRBV7-6|TRBD2|TRBJ2-7|.
TGTGCCAGCAGCTTCACTAGCGGCTCCTACGAGCAGTACTTC
CASSFTSGSYEQYF
>TRBV7-3|TRBD1|TRBJ1-1|many
TGTGCCAGCAGCTTAATGGGACAGGGAAAGGCTTTCTTT
CASSLMGQGKAFF
>TRBV19|TRBD1|TRBJ1-2|.
TGTGCCAGTAGTCCCGGGACAGGGGACCTCTATGGCTACACCTTC
CASSPGTGDLYGYTF
>TRBV6-8|TRBD2|TRBJ2-5|.
TGTGCCAGCAGCCCACTAGCGGGGGCCCAAGAGACCCAGTACTTC
CASSPLAGAQETQYF
>TRBV13|.|TRBJ1-6|few
TGTGCCACCAGCCGACCATCAGATAATTCACCCCTCCACTTT
CATSRPSDNSPLHF
>TRBV27|.|TRBJ1-6|.
TGTGCCAGCAGATTGCAGGGGAGCTATAATTCACCCCTCCACTTT
CASRLQGSYNSPLHF
>TRBV6-5|.|TRBJ1-3|few
TGTGCCAGCAGTTACTCTGGAGAGAAGGGAAACACCATATATTTT
CASSYSGEKGNTIYF
>TRBV5-1|TRBD1|TRBJ1-5|.
TGCGCCAGCAGCTGGGGACAGAGTCGGGATCAGCCCCAGCATTTT
CASSWGQSRDQPQHF
>TRBV19|.|TRBJ1-5|.
TGTGCCAGTAGTATTTTTGGGGGAGACAATCAGCCCCAGCATTTT
CASSIFGGDNQPQHF